This TCR beta chain was sequenced in a study of post-analysis software for immune sequencing data. Study results and caveats: Relative to controls, patients had five TRBV segments at higher frequency, with TRBV5-6, TRBV5-1 and TRBV20-1 among these. Multiple sclerosis was associated with a significant reduction in normalized Chao1 diversity relative to controls.

Presence of unique molecular identifiers characterized the TCR beta cDNA libraries. TCRdb called the PCR reads again in MiXCR, with one record for every CDR3 protein. The table has about 820,000 distinct CDR3 sequences, approximately 53% seen once; the top ten hold approximately 4.3%. With V trimmed by 10 bases and J by 3 bases, 9 bases remained unmatched. The CDR3 totals 15 residues. The germline V gene has CDR1 KGHDR and CDR2 SFDVKD. This clonotype has just one count. Antigen: not known. Sequenced: blood. The source is a girl under 18 with multiple sclerosis. The chain is built from TRBV24-1 and TRBJ2-1, with 9 bases fitting TRBD1. The CDR3 sequence: CATGNGDRDYNEQFF. The DNA for the CDR3 is TGTGCCACAGGCAACGGGGACAGGGACTACAATGAGCAGTTCTTC.